The 29 T cell receptor beta chains presented below share a single source sample, sequenced in a study of blood T cell repertoires in COVID-19. Libraries were prepared by immunoSEQ multiplex PCR; TCRdb keeps only in-frame clonotypes and omits some of them. This sample has fewer than 350,000 clones; approximately 90% occur once, and the top ten carry 3% to 4%. Sequenced material: peripheral blood. The source of these receptors is a woman aged 60-75 years with COVID-19, enrolled during active disease.

V usage is TRBV18 and J usage is TRBJ2-7, with unresolved D. The CDR3 consists of 12 residues. Germline CDR1 is KGHSH and CDR2 is LQKENI. Trimming shortened V by 6 bases and J by 1 base, and 7 bases separated the two germline ends. The CDR3 loop is CASSGSSYEQYF. Here the CDR3 DNA reads TGTGCCAGCTCCGGGTCTTCCTACGAGCAGTACTTC. Full variable domain (missing parts from reference TRBV18 and TRBJ2-7): NAGVMQNPRHLVRRRGQEARLRCSPMKGHSHVYWYRQLPEEGLKFMVYLQKENIIDESGMPKERFSAEFPKEGPSILRIQQVVRGDSAAYFCASSGSSYEQYFGPGTRLTVT.

Details on this clone: The same CDR3 also results from other DNA sequences found in this sample. V and J are TRBV5-1 and TRBJ1-5; the D gene is possibly TRBD1 (5 bases). Germline V lookup: CDR1 SGHRS, CDR2 YFSETQ. The V end was cut by 2 bases, the J end by 4 bases, with 7 bases between. CDR3 length equals 13 residues. The CDR3 DNA is TGCGCCAGCAGCTTTAGGGGAAATCAGCCCCAGCATTTT. It specifies CASSFRGNQPQHF.

The chain carries TRBV27 and TRBJ1-1; possible D gene TRBD1, 5 bases. The V and J ends lost 6 bases and 1 base respectively, with 12 bases between them. This CDR3 comprises 14 residues. Looked up from germline, CDR1 is MNHEY and CDR2 is SMNVEV (reference sequence). In DNA form, the CDR3 reads TGTGCCAGCAGCGCCAGTGGGGCGAACACTGAAGCTTTCTTT. Amino acids: CASSASGANTEAFF.

The chain has TRBV4-1 and TRBJ2-5, with 7 bases fitting TRBD2. V was pared by 1 base and J by 5 bases, with 10 bases of the junction left unmatched. The CDR3 sequence is 16 residues long. Germline CDR1 and CDR2: MGHRA and YSYEKL. This chain's CDR3 is CASSQVGAWGGETQYF. CDR3 coding DNA: TGCGCCAGCAGCCAAGTCGGGGCGTGGGGGGGGGAGACCCAGTACTTC.

This chain links TRBV5-1 with TRBJ2-2; 9 bases map to TRBD1. The trim removed 4 bases at V and 5 bases at J, leaving 6 bases unmatched. CDR3 length: 15 amino acids. Germline CDR1 SGHRS, CDR2 YFSETQ. The CDR3 DNA sequence: TGCGCCAGCAGCCTCGGACAGGGGCCTACCGGGGAGCTGTTTTTT. Protein: CASSLGQGPTGELFF.

The chain carries TRBV9 and TRBJ2-1, with 10 bases aligning to TRBD2. CDR1 and CDR2 (germline): SGDLS, YYNGEE. V shed 3 bases and J 0 bases; nucleotides not matched to a gene: 6. CDR3 length: 17 residues. This CDR3 is CASSAWTSGSSYNEQFF. The CDR3 bases are TGTGCCAGCAGCGCCTGGACTAGCGGTAGCTCCTACAATGAGCAGTTCTTC.

V and J are TRBV27 and TRBJ2-3; 9 positions agree with TRBD2. In germline, CDR1 is MNHEY, CDR2 SMNVEV (reference sequence). This CDR3 has 15 residues. CDR3 coding DNA: TGTGCAGGACGGGGTAGCGGGGGACAGACAGATACGCAGTATTTT. It codes for CAGRGSGGQTDTQYF.

This rearrangement joins TRBV30 to TRBJ2-5; 8 positions match TRBD2. CDR3 length: 13 residues. V gave up 4 bases and J gave up 5 bases; unmatched junction bases: 6. CDR1 is GTSNPN, CDR2 SVGIG, per germline (reference sequence). Written as DNA, the CDR3 is TGTGCCTGGACGATCGGGGGGGCTGAGACCCAGTACTTC. The encoded protein is CAWTIGGAETQYF.

The chain couples TRBV18 to TRBJ1-1, with D hard to call. The CDR3 runs 13 residues. In germline, CDR1 is KGHSH, CDR2 LQKENI. Trimming stripped 2 bases from V and 3 bases from J, with 7 bases between. The chain's CDR3 is CASSPREDTEAFF. In DNA form, the CDR3 reads TGTGCCAGCTCACCAAGGGAGGACACTGAAGCTTTCTTT.

This clone turned up a few times. The chain recombines TRBV18 with TRBJ1-3; maybe TRBD1 (6 bases). Germline values: CDR1 KGHSH, CDR2 LQKENI. The length of the CDR3 is 17 residues. The V end was cut by 2 bases, the J end by 0 bases, with 14 bases between. In nucleotides, the CDR3 is TGTGCCAGCTCACCAAGGCTCGCAGGGGTCTCTGGAAACACCATATATTTT. It encodes CASSPRLAGVSGNTIYF.

V usage is TRBV21-1 and J usage is TRBJ1-1. TRBV21-1 is classified as a pseudogene. The CDR3 loop spans 14 amino acids. In nucleotides, the CDR3 is TGTGCCAGCAGCAACATACGGGGGGGCCTTGGCGCTTTCTTT. It encodes CASSNIRGGLGAFF.

The genes are TRBV7-8 and TRBJ1-3; D not resolved. V was shortened by 0 bases and J by 0 bases, with 6 bases between the two germline ends. CDR1 is SGHVS and CDR2 is FQNEAQ in the germline V gene. This CDR3 has 15 residues. The CDR3 coding sequence is TGTGCCAGCAGCTTAGCGGCTGACTCTGGAAACACCATATATTTT. Translated: CASSLAADSGNTIYF.

The gene calls are TRBV5-1 and TRBJ2-5, with 9 bases that match TRBD2. Germline V CDR1 and CDR2: SGHRS, YFSETQ. CDR3 length equals 16 residues. J lost 1 base, V lost 4 bases, and 8 bases had no gene match. CDR3 sequence: CASSGRSGGTQETQYF. The CDR3 DNA is TGCGCCAGCAGCGGTCGGAGCGGGGGGACCCAAGAGACCCAGTACTTC.

The chain is built from TRBV15 and TRBJ1-1; no clear D gene. The V gene's germline CDR1 is LNHNV and CDR2 YYDKDF (reference sequence). This CDR3 is built from 13 residues. V lost 6 bases to trimming and J lost 5 bases, with 13 bases between them. CDR3 sequence (DNA): TGTGCCACCAGTAAGAATGGGCCAACTGAAGCTTTCTTT. It codes for CATSKNGPTEAFF.

V is TRBV4-1 and J is TRBJ1-3; no firm D call. The germline CDR1 and CDR2 sequences are MGHRA and YSYEKL. Trimming shortened V by 5 bases and J by 4 bases, and 12 bases separated the two germline ends. This CDR3 is 14 amino acids long. CDR3 sequence (DNA): TGCGCCAGCAGCTACCCCGGGTGGGGAAACACCATATATTTT. This gives the protein CASSYPGWGNTIYF.

The chain recombines TRBV4-1 with TRBJ2-5; possibly TRBD2 for D (5 bases). Germline values: CDR1 MGHRA, CDR2 YSYEKL. V lost 5 bases to trimming and J lost 5 bases, with 18 bases between them. The CDR3 has 15 amino acids. CDR3 sequence (DNA): TGCGCCAGCAGCTTTAGCCCCTCGGGGATCGAGACCCAGTACTTC. Its protein is CASSFSPSGIETQYF.

The chain carries TRBV6-6 and TRBJ2-6; D may be TRBD1 (6 bases). CDR1 MNHNY and CDR2 SVGAGI come from the germline V gene (reference sequence). CDR3 length: 15 residues. Trimming shortened V by 2 bases and J by 3 bases, and 8 bases separated the two germline ends. CDR3 sequence reads: CASSYRGGGANVLTF. Here the CDR3 DNA reads TGTGCCAGCAGTTACAGAGGGGGTGGGGCCAACGTCCTGACTTTC.

The chain couples TRBV28 to TRBJ1-1; D is possibly TRBD1 (6 bases). Germline CDR1 reads MDHEN; CDR2 reads SYDVKM. The V gene lost 2 bases and the J gene lost 6 bases, with 13 bases spanning the gap. The CDR3 covers 14 residues. The CDR3 here is CASSLGGSRAEAFF. The CDR3 DNA follows: TGTGCCAGCAGTTTAGGGGGCTCAAGGGCTGAAGCTTTCTTT.

This rearrangement joins TRBV18 to TRBJ2-2, with 8 bases fitting TRBD2. V was pared by 8 bases and J by 4 bases, with 9 bases of the junction left unmatched. The CDR3 length is 15 residues. In germline, CDR1 is KGHSH, CDR2 LQKENI. Here the CDR3 DNA reads TGTGCCAGCCAACCGGGGACTAGGGGCACCGGGGAGCTGTTTTTT. This codes for CASQPGTRGTGELFF.

The V gene is TRBV6-2 or TRBV6-3, the J gene TRBJ1-5, with D perhaps matching TRBD1 (6 bases). The CDR3 is 16 amino acids. V shed 2 bases and J shed 6 bases, with 17 bases lying between them. Germline CDR1 reads MNHEY; CDR2 reads SVGEGT. The CDR3 coding sequence is TGTGCCAGCAGTTACAGGGGCAGGGGAAGATTTCAGCCCCAGCATTTT. It codes for CASSYRGRGRFQPQHF.

This clone appeared a single time. V usage is TRBV18 and J usage is TRBJ2-1, with 10 bases identical to TRBD2. V was pared by 6 bases and J by 4 bases, with 12 bases of the junction left unmatched. The CDR3 covers 17 residues. The germline V gene has CDR1 KGHSH and CDR2 LQKENI. The CDR3 bases are TGTGCCAGCTCCCCCACCTTAGCGGGGGGTAGATACAATGAGCAGTTCTTC. Protein: CASSPTLAGGRYNEQFF.

The V and J genes are TRBV19 and TRBJ1-6; the match to TRBD1 covers 8 bases. The V gene's germline CDR1 is LNHDA and CDR2 SQIVND (reference sequence). The CDR3 runs to 14 residues. Trimming at V came to 5 bases and at J to 7 bases, leaving 4 bases not matched to a gene. The CDR3 loop is CASSGQGINSPLHF. CDR3 in DNA: TGTGCCAGTAGTGGACAGGGAATCAATTCACCCCTCCACTTT.

V and J are TRBV3-1 (or the pseudogene TRBV3-2) and TRBJ2-1; 9 bases map to TRBD1. Germline V gives CDR1 LGHDT, CDR2 YNNKEL (reference sequence). The CDR3 is made up of 17 amino acids. J gave up 3 bases and V 0 bases, and 6 bases lay outside the gene matches. CDR3 coding DNA: TGTGCCAGCAGCCAAGAGCCCGGGACAGGGAACTACAATGAGCAGTTCTTC. Translated, it gives CASSQEPGTGNYNEQFF.

The gene calls are TRBV7-7 and TRBJ1-4; TRBD1 aligns across 8 bases. This CDR3 has 15 residues. After removal of 5 bases from V and 4 bases from J, the junction contained 6 bases not matched to a gene. Germline V gene lookup returns CDR1 SSHAT and CDR2 FNYEAQ (reference sequence). The CDR3 loop reads CASSPGTGSNEKLFF. DNA for the CDR3: TGTGCCAGCAGCCCAGGGACAGGCAGTAATGAAAAACTGTTTTTT. The variable domain in full, with the rest retrieved from reference TRBV7-7 and TRBJ1-4, is GAGVSQSPRYKVTKRGQDVTLRCDPISSHATLYWYQQALGQGPEFLTYFNYEAQPDKSGLPSDRFSAERPEGSISTLTIQRTEQRDSAMYRCASSPGTGSNEKLFFGSGTQLSVL.

In the case of this clone: The sample carries other DNA sequences with the same CDR3. J is TRBJ1-2 and V is TRBV6-5; D possibly corresponds to TRBD1 (5 bases). With 0 bases removed from V and 5 bases from J, the gap between germline ends came to 10 bases. Per germline, CDR1 MNHEY and CDR2 SVGAGI. The CDR3 consists of 14 residues. The CDR3 protein is CASSYSGGTYGYTF. The CDR3 DNA is TGTGCCAGCAGTTACTCGGGGGGTACTTATGGCTACACCTTC.

The chain links TRBV3-1 (or the pseudogene TRBV3-2) to TRBJ1-5; D gene uncertain. Germline CDR1 reads LGHDT; CDR2 reads YNNKEL (reference sequence). The CDR3 has 15 amino acids. Trimming took off 0 bases at V and 9 bases at J, with 15 bases between the two ends. The CDR3 sequence: CASSQESSTFWPQHF. The CDR3 region has the DNA TGTGCCAGCAGCCAAGAGTCGTCCACATTTTGGCCCCAGCATTTT.

The chain joins TRBV25-1 to TRBJ2-3; D unresolved. V dropped 4 bases and J dropped 5 bases, with 4 bases sitting between them. Per the germline V gene, CDR1 is MGHDK and CDR2 is SYGVNS. The CDR3 totals 11 residues. CDR3 residues: CASSARDTQYF. In DNA, the CDR3 is TGTGCCAGCAGTGCCAGAGATACGCAGTATTTT. Supplemented by reference TRBV25-1 and TRBJ2-3, the full variable domain reads EADIYQTPRYLVIGTGKKITLECSQTMGHDKMYWYQQDPGMELHLIHYSYGVNSTEKGDLSSESTVSRIRTEHFPLTLESARPSHTSQYLCASSARDTQYFGPGTRLTVL.

The rearrangement joins TRBV5-4 to TRBJ1-1; the D is unclear. The germline CDR1 and CDR2 sequences are SGHNT and YYREEE (reference sequence). CDR3 length: 12 residues. Trimming took 4 bases from V and 2 from J, leaving 6 bases between them. The CDR3 DNA is TGTGCCAGCAGCGACACTAACACTGAAGCTTTCTTT. Amino acids: CASSDTNTEAFF.

The rearrangement links TRBV6-5 to TRBJ1-1, with 8 nucleotides matching TRBD1. In germline, CDR1 is MNHEY, CDR2 SVGAGI. J gave up 4 bases and V 6 bases, and 7 bases lay outside the gene matches. The CDR3 contains 14 residues. The DNA of the CDR3 is TGTGCCAGCAGCCTGGACAGGGTACTCACTGAAGCTTTCTTT. This gives the protein CASSLDRVLTEAFF.